This is a list of T cell receptor beta chains from one sample in a study of cytomegalovirus exposure and HLA in healthy donors. Profiling relied on immunoSEQ multiplex PCR, and the TCRdb table lists in-frame clones only, not all of them. The repertoire holds under 200,000 clones, 70% to 90% seen once, with roughly 8.8% in the top ten. The material sequenced was PBMCs. These receptors all stem from a man between 18 and 35 years old in good health and CMV-seropositive. The CDR3 runs from the conserved cysteine through the conserved F or W. A D gene is named only where the DNA matches it firmly. A clone size is listed for some rows: how often the clone was seen (once, few, many), or a class if it is expanded.

clone_size | j_call | d_call | v_call | cdr3_aa | cdr3_nt
few | TRBJ2-5 | TRBD2 | TRBV5-1 | CASRGLAGSQETQYF | TGCGCCAGCCGGGGACTAGCGGGTTCACAAGAGACCCAGTACTTC
- | TRBJ1-5 | TRBD1 | TRBV19 | CASSRGESNQPQHF | TGTGCCAGTAGCAGGGGGGAAAGCAATCAGCCCCAGCATTTT
once | TRBJ1-2 | - | TRBV20-1 | CSPSDINGYTF | TGCAGTCCCTCGGACATAAATGGCTACACCTTC
few | TRBJ1-2 | - | TRBV6-6 | CASDYGGRDGYTF | TGTGCCAGCGATTACGGCGGGCGGGATGGCTACACCTTC
- | TRBJ1-5 | TRBD1 | TRBV19 | CASSIGTGWGNQPQHF | TGTGCCAGTAGTATAGGGACAGGGTGGGGCAATCAGCCCCAGCATTTT
- | TRBJ1-1 | TRBD1 | TRBV15 | CAVSRGRRSLNTEAFF | TGTGCCGTATCCAGGGGGCGAAGATCGCTGAACACTGAAGCTTTCTTT
- | TRBJ1-2 | TRBD1 | TRBV9 | CASSATGTGIDVNYGYTF | TGTGCCAGCAGCGCGACCGGGACAGGGATCGATGTTAACTATGGCTACACCTTC
few | TRBJ1-5 | TRBD1 | TRBV18 | CASSPSRDSRNQPQHF | TGTGCCAGCTCACCATCCCGGGACAGTCGTAATCAGCCCCAGCATTTT
- | TRBJ1-2 | - | TRBV19 | CASSTLRGYTF | TGTGCCAGTAGTACCCTTCGGGGCTACACCTTC
- | TRBJ1-2 | - | TRBV7-8 | CASSPRTGSNYGYTF | TGTGCCAGCAGCCCCAGAACAGGTTCTAACTATGGCTACACCTTC
- | TRBJ1-6 | - | TRBV6-5 | CASRLRQTGSPLHF | TGTGCCAGCAGACTTAGACAGACAGGTTCACCCCTCCACTTT
- | TRBJ1-5 | TRBD1 | TRBV2 | CASSGQGGSNQPQHF | TGTGCCAGCAGCGGACAGGGGGGATCGAATCAGCCCCAGCATTTT
once | TRBJ2-2 | - | TRBV5-1 | CASSSQPRGELFF | TGCGCCAGCAGCTCCCAACCGAGAGGGGAGCTGTTTTTT
- | TRBJ1-1 | - | TRBV2 | CASNGGTEAFF | TGTGCCAGCAACGGGGGCACTGAAGCTTTCTTT
- | TRBJ1-4 | - | TRBV18 | CASSYQRRTNEKLFF | TGTGCCAGCTCATACCAACGCAGAACTAATGAAAAACTGTTTTTT
- | TRBJ2-7 | TRBD1 | TRBV10-3 | CAISERGQGGLEQYF | TGTGCCATCAGTGAACGGGGACAGGGAGGACTCGAGCAGTACTTC
many | TRBJ1-2 | - | TRBV9 | CASSDGTPYGYTF | TGTGCCAGCAGCGACGGGACACCCTATGGCTACACCTTC
- | TRBJ2-3 | - | TRBV5-1 | CASSVQGSDTDTQYF | TGCGCCAGCAGCGTCCAGGGGTCTGACACAGATACGCAGTATTTT
- | TRBJ1-6 | - | TRBV27 | CASSFGTPYGSPLHF | TGTGCCAGCAGTTTTGGGACACCCTACGGTTCACCCCTCCACTTT
- | TRBJ1-2 | TRBD1 | TRBV6-5 | CASRETGSYGYTF | TGTGCCAGCAGGGAGACAGGGTCCTATGGCTACACCTTC
- | TRBJ2-2 | TRBD1 | TRBV10-2 | CASSVWTGGQVGPNTGELFF | TGCGCCAGCTCAGTTTGGACAGGGGGCCAGGTTGGGCCGAACACCGGGGAGCTGTTTTTT
- | TRBJ2-7 | TRBD1 | TRBV6-5 | CASSPRGDRGYEQYF | TGTGCCAGCAGTCCCCGAGGGGACAGGGGATACGAGCAGTACTTC
- | TRBJ2-7 | TRBD1 | TRBV7-9 | CASSGTGTSYEQYF | TGTGCCAGCAGCGGGACAGGGACTTCATACGAGCAGTACTTC
- | TRBJ2-5 | TRBD1 | TRBV5-6 | CASSSPGQGVYSGETQYF | TGTGCCAGCAGTTCACCGGGACAGGGGGTTTATTCTGGGGAGACCCAGTACTTC
once | TRBJ2-1 | - | TRBV27 | CASSLTVPYNEQFF | TGTGCCAGCAGTTTAACAGTCCCCTACAATGAGCAGTTCTTC
- | TRBJ1-4 | - | TRBV9 | CASTWDAGGEKLFF | TGTGCCAGCACCTGGGACGCGGGAGGGGAAAAACTGTTTTTT
- | TRBJ2-2 | - | TRBV30 | CAWGGGAFGELFF | TGTGCCTGGGGAGGGGGGGCCTTTGGGGAGCTGTTTTTT
- | TRBJ2-5 | TRBD2 | TRBV15 | CATSRVGSAAGARETQYF | TGTGCCACCAGCAGAGTAGGTTCGGCAGCGGGGGCTCGGGAGACCCAGTACTTC
- | TRBJ2-7 | - | TRBV10-3 | CALGVGKDEQYF | TGTGCCCTCGGGGTGGGTAAGGACGAGCAGTACTTC
- | TRBJ1-5 | - | TRBV2 | CASSPGLNQPQHF | TGTGCCAGCAGTCCTGGACTCAATCAGCCCCAGCATTTT
- | TRBJ2-2 | TRBD1 | TRBV27 | CASSLSDRTGDTGELFF | TGTGCCAGCAGTTTATCGGATCGGACAGGGGACACCGGGGAGCTGTTTTTT
once | TRBJ1-1 | - | TRBV27 | CASSLKRDTEAFF | TGTGCCAGCAGTTTAAAGCGGGACACTGAAGCTTTCTTT
- | TRBJ2-7 | TRBD1 | TRBV28 | CASSLGSGQNNEQYF | TGTGCCAGCAGTTTAGGTTCGGGACAGAACAACGAGCAGTACTTC
few | TRBJ2-3 | TRBD2 | TRBV19 | CASSIKAGGTDTQYF | TGTGCCAGTAGTATAAAGGCGGGGGGCACAGATACGCAGTATTTT
- | TRBJ1-6 | - | TRBV5-1 | CASSPGNLNSPLHF | TGCGCCAGCAGCCCCGGGAACCTCAATTCACCCCTCCACTTT
- | TRBJ2-5 | TRBD1 | TRBV6-1 | CASSLRDRVAQYF | TGTGCCAGCAGTCTACGGGACAGGGTGGCCCAGTACTTC
- | TRBJ2-5 | - | TRBV6-5 | CASSYGVGQQTQYF | TGTGCCAGCAGTTACGGAGTGGGACAACAGACCCAGTACTTC
- | TRBJ2-5 | TRBD1 | TRBV9 | CASSVGGQGAETQYF | TGTGCCAGCAGCGTAGGTGGCCAGGGGGCCGAGACCCAGTACTTC
- | TRBJ1-2 | - | TRBV18 | CASSPVDTKFNYGYTF | TGTGCCAGCTCACCAGTTGACACCAAATTTAACTATGGCTACACCTTC
- | TRBJ2-6 | TRBD1 | TRBV5-1 | CASSARGTGTSGANVLTF | TGCGCCAGCAGCGCTCGGGGGACAGGGACATCTGGGGCCAACGTCCTGACTTTC
few | TRBJ1-1 | - | TRBV7-9 | CASISDRRDTEAFF | TGTGCCAGCATTTCCGACAGGCGGGACACTGAAGCTTTCTTT
- | TRBJ2-1 | TRBD2 | TRBV6-5 | CASSYWREPNNEQFF | TGTGCCAGCAGTTACTGGCGGGAGCCCAACAATGAGCAGTTCTTC
- | TRBJ1-1 | - | TRBV10-3 | CAISEGQMNTEAFF | TGTGCCATCAGTGAGGGGCAGATGAACACTGAAGCTTTCTTT
- | TRBJ2-7 | - | TRBV5-1 | CASSPRLGPGEQYF | TGCGCCAGCAGCCCCCGACTAGGACCGGGCGAGCAGTACTTC
few | TRBJ1-1 | - | TRBV5-1 | CASSLDREAFF | TGCGCCAGCAGCTTGGACAGGGAGGCTTTCTTT
- | TRBJ2-5 | - | TRBV30 | CAWSLAETQYF | TGTGCCTGGAGCCTCGCGGAGACCCAGTACTTC
- | TRBJ2-2 | TRBD1 | TRBV2 | CASSRTGRDGELFF | TGTGCCAGCAGTCGGACAGGGAGAGACGGGGAGCTGTTTTTT
- | TRBJ2-5 | - | TRBV5-1 | CASSLDRAETQYF | TGCGCCAGCAGCTTGGACAGGGCTGAGACCCAGTACTTC
- | TRBJ1-5 | TRBD1 | TRBV7-2 | CASSLVGQGVGQPQHF | TGTGCCAGCAGCTTAGTCGGGCAGGGGGTAGGTCAGCCCCAGCATTTT
- | TRBJ1-2 | TRBD1 | TRBV6-5 | CATGQGALGGDYTF | TGTGCCACGGGACAGGGGGCGCTGGGGGGGGACTACACCTTC
- | TRBJ2-7 | TRBD1 | TRBV30 | CAWSVQGLEQYF | TGTGCCTGGAGTGTACAGGGGCTCGAGCAGTACTTC
- | TRBJ2-7 | TRBD1 | TRBV18 | CASSLDRGHQYEQYF | TGTGCCAGCTCATTGGACAGGGGCCATCAGTACGAGCAGTACTTC
- | TRBJ1-5 | TRBD1 | TRBV15 | CATSEDDRVFEPQHF | TGTGCCACCAGCGAAGACGACAGGGTATTTGAGCCCCAGCATTTT
- | TRBJ1-2 | TRBD1 | TRBV7-6 | CASSLVEGADMNGYTF | TGTGCCAGCAGCTTAGTGGAGGGGGCGGACATGAATGGCTACACCTTC
- | TRBJ1-5 | TRBD1 | TRBV29-1 | CWSWGTGLQPQHF | TGCTGGTCGTGGGGGACAGGGCTTCAGCCCCAGCATTTT